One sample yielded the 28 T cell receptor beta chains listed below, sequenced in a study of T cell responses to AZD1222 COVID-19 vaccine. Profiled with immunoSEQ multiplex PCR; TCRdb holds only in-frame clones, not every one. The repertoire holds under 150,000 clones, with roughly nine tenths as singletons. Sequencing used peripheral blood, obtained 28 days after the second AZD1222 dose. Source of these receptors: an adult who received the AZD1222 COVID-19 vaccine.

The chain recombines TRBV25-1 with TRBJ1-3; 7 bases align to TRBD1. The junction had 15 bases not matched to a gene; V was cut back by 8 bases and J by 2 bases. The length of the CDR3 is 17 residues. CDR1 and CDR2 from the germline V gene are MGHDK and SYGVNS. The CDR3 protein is CASGDRVYGFPGNTIYF. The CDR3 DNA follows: TGTGCCAGCGGGGACAGAGTCTACGGGTTCCCTGGAAACACCATATATTTT.

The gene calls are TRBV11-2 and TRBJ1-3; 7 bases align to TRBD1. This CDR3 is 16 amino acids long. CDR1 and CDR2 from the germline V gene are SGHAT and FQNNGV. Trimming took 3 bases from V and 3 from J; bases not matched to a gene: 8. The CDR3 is CASSLVKGAHGNTIYF. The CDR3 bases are TGTGCCAGCAGCTTGGTAAAGGGGGCTCATGGAAACACCATATATTTT.

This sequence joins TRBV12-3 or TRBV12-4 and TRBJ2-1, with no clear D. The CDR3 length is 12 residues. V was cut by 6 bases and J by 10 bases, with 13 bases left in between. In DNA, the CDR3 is TGTGCCAGCAGGTCGGTAAACAGCGAGCAGTTCTTC. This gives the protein CASRSVNSEQFF.

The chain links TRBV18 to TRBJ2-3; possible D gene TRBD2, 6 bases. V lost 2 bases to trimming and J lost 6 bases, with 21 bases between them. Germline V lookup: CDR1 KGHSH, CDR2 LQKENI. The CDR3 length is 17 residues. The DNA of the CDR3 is TGTGCCAGCTCACCAGCTTCGTGGGGTACTCTAGCGGATACGCAGTATTTT. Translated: CASSPASWGTLADTQYF. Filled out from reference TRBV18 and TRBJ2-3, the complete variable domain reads NAGVMQNPRHLVRRRGQEARLRCSPMKGHSHVYWYRQLPEEGLKFMVYLQKENIIDESGMPKERFSAEFPKEGPSILRIQQVVRGDSAAYFCASSPASWGTLADTQYFGPGTRLTVL.

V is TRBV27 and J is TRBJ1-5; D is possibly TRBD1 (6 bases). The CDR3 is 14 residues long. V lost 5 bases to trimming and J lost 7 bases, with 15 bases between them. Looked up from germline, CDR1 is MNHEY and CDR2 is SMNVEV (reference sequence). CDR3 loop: CASSVQGQMQPQHF. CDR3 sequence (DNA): TGTGCCAGCAGTGTACAGGGTCAAATGCAGCCCCAGCATTTT.

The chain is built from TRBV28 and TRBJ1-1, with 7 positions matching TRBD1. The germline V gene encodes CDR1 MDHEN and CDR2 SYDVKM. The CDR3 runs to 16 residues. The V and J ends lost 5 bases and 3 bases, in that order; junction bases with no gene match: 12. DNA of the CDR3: TGTGCCAGCAGTGGACCACAGGGGAGTTTGGACACTGAAGCTTTCTTT. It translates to CASSGPQGSLDTEAFF. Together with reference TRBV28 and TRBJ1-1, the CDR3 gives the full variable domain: DVKVTQSSRYLVKRTGEKVFLECVQDMDHENMFWYRQDPGLGLRLIYFSYDVKMKEKGDIPEGYSVSREKKERFSLILESASTNQTSMYLCASSGPQGSLDTEAFFGQGTRLTVV.

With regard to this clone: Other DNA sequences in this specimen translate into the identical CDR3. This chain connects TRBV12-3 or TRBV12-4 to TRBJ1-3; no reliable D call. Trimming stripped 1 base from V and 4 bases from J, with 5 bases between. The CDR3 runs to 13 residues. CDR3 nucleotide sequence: TGTGCCAGCAGTTTAGGCGAAGGAAACACCATATATTTT. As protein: CASSLGEGNTIYF.

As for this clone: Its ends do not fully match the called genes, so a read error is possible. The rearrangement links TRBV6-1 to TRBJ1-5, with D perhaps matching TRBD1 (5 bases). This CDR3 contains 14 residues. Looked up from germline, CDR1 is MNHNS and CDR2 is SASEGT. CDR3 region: CASSQAPRGQPQHF. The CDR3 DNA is TGTGCCAGCAGTCAAGCCCCGAGGGGTCAGCCCCAGCATTTT.

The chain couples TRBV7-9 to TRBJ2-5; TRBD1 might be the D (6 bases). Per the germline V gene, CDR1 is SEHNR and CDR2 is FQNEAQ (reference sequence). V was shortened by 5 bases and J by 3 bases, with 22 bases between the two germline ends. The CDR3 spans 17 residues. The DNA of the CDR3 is TGTGCCAGCAGCCCCCCCTTTACCCGGGACACGAAAGAGACCCAGTACTTC. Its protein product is CASSPPFTRDTKETQYF.

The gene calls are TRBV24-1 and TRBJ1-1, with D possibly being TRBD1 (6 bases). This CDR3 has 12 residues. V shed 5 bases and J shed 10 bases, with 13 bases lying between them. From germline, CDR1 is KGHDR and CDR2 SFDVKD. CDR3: CATSGGGQRAFF. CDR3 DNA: TGTGCCACCAGTGGGGGAGGACAGCGAGCTTTCTTT.

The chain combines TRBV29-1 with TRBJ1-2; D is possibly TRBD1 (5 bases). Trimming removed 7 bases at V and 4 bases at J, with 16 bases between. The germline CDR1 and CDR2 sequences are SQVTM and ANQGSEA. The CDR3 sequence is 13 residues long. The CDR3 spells CSAESGSSYGYTF. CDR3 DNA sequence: TGCAGCGCCGAGTCAGGGAGCTCCTATGGCTACACCTTC.

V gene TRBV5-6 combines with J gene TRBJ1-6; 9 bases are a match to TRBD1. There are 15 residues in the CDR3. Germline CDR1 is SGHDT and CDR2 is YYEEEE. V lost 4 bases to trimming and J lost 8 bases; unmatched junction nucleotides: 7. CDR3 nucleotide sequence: TGTGCCAGCAGCACAGGACAGGGGATTTATTCACCCCTCCACTTT. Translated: CASSTGQGIYSPLHF.

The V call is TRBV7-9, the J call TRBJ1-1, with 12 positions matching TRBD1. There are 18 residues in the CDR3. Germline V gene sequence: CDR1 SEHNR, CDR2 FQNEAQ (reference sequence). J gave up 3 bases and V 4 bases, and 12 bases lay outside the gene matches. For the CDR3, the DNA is TGTGCCAGCAGCTCCGACGGGAAGGGACAGGGGGCGTACACTGAAGCTTTCTTT. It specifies CASSSDGKGQGAYTEAFF.

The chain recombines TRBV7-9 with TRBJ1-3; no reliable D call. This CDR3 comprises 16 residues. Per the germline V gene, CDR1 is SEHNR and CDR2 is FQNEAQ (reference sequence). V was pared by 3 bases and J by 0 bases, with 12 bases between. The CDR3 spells CASSLRGPISGNTIYF. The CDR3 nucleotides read TGTGCCAGCAGCTTGAGAGGGCCGATCTCTGGAAACACCATATATTTT.

The CDR3 nucleotides read TGTGCCAGCAGCTTTAGTTGGGGGTTGACCTACGAGCAGTACGTC. Encoded protein: CASSFSWGLTYEQYV. The J gene is TRBJ2-7, the V gene TRBV5-6, with D possibly being TRBD1 or TRBD2 (5 bases each). The CDR3 is 15 amino acids. Per germline, CDR1 SGHDT and CDR2 YYEEEE. Trimming took off 2 bases at V and 2 bases at J, with 14 bases between the two ends.

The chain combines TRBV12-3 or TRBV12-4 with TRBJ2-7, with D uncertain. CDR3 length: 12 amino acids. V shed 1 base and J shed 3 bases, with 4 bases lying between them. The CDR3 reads CASSLERYEQYF. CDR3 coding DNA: TGTGCCAGCAGTTTAGAACGCTACGAGCAGTACTTC.

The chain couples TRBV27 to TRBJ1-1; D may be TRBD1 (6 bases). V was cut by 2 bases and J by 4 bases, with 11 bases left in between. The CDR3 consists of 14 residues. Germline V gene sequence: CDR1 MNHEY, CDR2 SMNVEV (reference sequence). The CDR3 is CASSLGGGGTEAFF. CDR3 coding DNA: TGTGCCAGCAGTTTAGGGGGCGGAGGCACTGAAGCTTTCTTT.

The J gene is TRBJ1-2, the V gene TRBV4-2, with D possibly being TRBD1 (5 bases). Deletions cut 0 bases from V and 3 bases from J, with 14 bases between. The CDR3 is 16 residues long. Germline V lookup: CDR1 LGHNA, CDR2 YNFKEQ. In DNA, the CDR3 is TGTGCCAGCAGCCAAGAGGGGCAGGCTAACTACTATGGCTACACCTTC. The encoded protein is CASSQEGQANYYGYTF.

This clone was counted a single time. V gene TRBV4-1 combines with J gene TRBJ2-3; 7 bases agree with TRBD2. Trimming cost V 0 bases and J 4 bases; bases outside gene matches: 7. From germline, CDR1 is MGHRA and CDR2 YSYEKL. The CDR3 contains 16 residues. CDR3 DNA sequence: TGCGCCAGCAGCCAAGAGGGGAGACTAGCCTCAGATACGCAGTATTTT. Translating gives CASSQEGRLASDTQYF.

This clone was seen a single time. The CDR3 protein is CASSGDSTNYGYTF. DNA for the CDR3: TGTGCCAGCAGCGGGGACAGTACTAACTATGGCTACACCTTC. This chain links TRBV9 with TRBJ1-2; TRBD1 agrees at 7 bases. With V trimmed by 3 bases and J by 0 bases, 2 bases remained unmatched. The CDR3 has 14 amino acids. Per the germline V gene, CDR1 is SGDLS and CDR2 is YYNGEE.

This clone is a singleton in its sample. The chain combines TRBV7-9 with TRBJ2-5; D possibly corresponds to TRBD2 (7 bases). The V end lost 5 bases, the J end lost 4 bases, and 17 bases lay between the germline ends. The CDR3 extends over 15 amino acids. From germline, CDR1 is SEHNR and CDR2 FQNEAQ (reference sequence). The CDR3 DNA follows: TGTGCCAGCAGCCCAACTGGGGGGGCTTTAGAGACCCAGTACTTC. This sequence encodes CASSPTGGALETQYF.

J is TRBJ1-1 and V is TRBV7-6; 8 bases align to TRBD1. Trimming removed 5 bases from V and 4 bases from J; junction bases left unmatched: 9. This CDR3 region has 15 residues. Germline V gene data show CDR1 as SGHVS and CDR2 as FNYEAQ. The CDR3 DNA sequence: TGTGCCAGCAGCGTAAAAGGACAGGGATCCACTGAAGCTTTCTTT. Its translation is CASSVKGQGSTEAFF.

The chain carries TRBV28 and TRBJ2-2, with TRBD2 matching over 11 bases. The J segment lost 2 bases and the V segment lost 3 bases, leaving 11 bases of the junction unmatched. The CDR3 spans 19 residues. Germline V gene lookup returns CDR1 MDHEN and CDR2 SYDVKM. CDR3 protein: CASSLVLAGARENTGELFF. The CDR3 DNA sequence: TGTGCCAGCAGTTTGGTACTAGCGGGAGCTAGAGAAAACACCGGGGAGCTGTTTTTT.

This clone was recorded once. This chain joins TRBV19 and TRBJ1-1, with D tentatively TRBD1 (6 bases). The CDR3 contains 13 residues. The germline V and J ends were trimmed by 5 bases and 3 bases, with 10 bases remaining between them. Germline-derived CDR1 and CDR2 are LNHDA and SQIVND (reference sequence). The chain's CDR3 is CASSPEGDTEAFF. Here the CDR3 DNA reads TGTGCCAGTAGTCCAGAGGGGGACACTGAAGCTTTCTTT. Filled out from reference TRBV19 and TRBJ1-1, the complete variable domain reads DGGITQSPKYLFRKEGQNVTLSCEQNLNHDAMYWYRQDPGQGLRLIYYSQIVNDFQKGDIAEGYSVSREKKESFPLTVTSAQKNPTAFYLCASSPEGDTEAFFGQGTRLTVV.

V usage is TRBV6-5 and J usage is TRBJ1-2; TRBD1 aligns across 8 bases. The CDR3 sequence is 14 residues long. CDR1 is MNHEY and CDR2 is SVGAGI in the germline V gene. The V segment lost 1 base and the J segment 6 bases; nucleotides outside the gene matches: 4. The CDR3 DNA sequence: TGTGCCAGCAGTTACTTGGACAGGGCGAATGGCTACACCTTC. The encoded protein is CASSYLDRANGYTF.

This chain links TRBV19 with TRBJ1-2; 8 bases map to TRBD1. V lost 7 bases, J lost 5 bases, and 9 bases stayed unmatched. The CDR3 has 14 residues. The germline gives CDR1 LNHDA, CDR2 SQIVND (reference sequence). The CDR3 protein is CASNTRDRNYGYTF. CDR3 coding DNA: TGTGCCAGTAATACCCGGGACAGGAATTATGGCTACACCTTC.

CDR3 in amino acids: CASSSSGDTQYF. The CDR3 DNA is TGTGCCAGCAGCTCATCGGGTGATACGCAGTATTTT. The chain uses TRBV12-3 or TRBV12-4 and TRBJ2-3; D unclear. This CDR3 comprises 12 residues. The V end lost 6 bases, the J end lost 6 bases, and 10 bases lay between the germline ends.

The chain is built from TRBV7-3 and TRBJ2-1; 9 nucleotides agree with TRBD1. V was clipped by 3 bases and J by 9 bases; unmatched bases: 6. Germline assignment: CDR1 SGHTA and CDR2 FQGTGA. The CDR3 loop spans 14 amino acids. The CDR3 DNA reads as TGTGCCAGCAGCTTGGGGACAGGGCGGCCTGAGCAGTTCTTC. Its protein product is CASSLGTGRPEQFF.